This T cell receptor (beta chain) derives from a study of PD-1 blockade in classical Hodgkin lymphoma. Note on this clone: The antigen is undetermined.

The CDR3 is made up of 16 amino acids. Per germline, CDR1 MGHDK and CDR2 SYGVNS. Trimming stripped 5 bases from V and 3 bases from J, with 14 bases between. Whole-study results and caveats: At baseline, newly diagnosed patients reportedly showed less TCR diversity than healthy donors. Sources of repertoire differences remain undefined, possibly disease activity or prior therapy.

This table comes from immunoSEQ multiplex PCR, and its TCRdb copy is limited to in-frame clones, with some not included. The repertoire has about 5,000 clones, less than 90% of them found once; the top ten carry 20%. Time point specified: newly diagnosed, previously untreated cHL patient sample. Researchers pulled CD8+ T cells out of thawed PBMCs using magnetic negative selection. The study compared against PBMCs from newly diagnosed, untreated classical Hodgkin lymphoma. The source of this sequence is a human donor with classical Hodgkin lymphoma. What was sequenced was CD8+ T cells from blood. The chain uses TRBV25-1 and TRBJ2-6; tentative D call: TRBD1 (6 bases). DNA for the CDR3: TGTGCCAGCAGTACACAGGGTGCCCATGGGGCCAACGTCCTGACTTTC. Encoded protein: CASSTQGAHGANVLTF.